One and the same sample provided the 32 T cell receptor beta chains below, sequenced in a study of Ad26.COV2.S vaccination and SARS-CoV-2 variants. Generated by immunoSEQ multiplex PCR, the TCRdb table keeps only in-frame clones and is missing some. The table includes a few hundred thousand clones, around 87% detected once. Described treatment: some 20 received Ad26.COV2.S at low or high dose, single or two shots; about 5 received placebo; per-sample allocation not given. All samples were drawn on day 63, counting from the first vaccine or placebo injection. The sequences come from peripheral blood, collected in a trial of Ad26.COV2.S vaccine versus placebo. The receptors originated from a person between 18 and 65 years old who received the Ad26.COV2.S COVID-19 vaccine or a placebo.

The chain uses TRBV19 and TRBJ1-2, with 7 bases lining up with TRBD1. The CDR3 has 15 amino acids. V lost 4 bases and J lost 7; bases outside the gene matches: 12. Per germline, CDR1 LNHDA and CDR2 SQIVND (reference sequence). The CDR3 DNA sequence: TGTGCCAGTAGTACCGCCCTAGACAGGGCCTTTGGCTACACCTTC. Protein: CASSTALDRAFGYTF.

J is TRBJ2-5 and V is TRBV5-1; D gene unclear. Germline V gene data show CDR1 as SGHRS and CDR2 as YFSETQ. Between the trimmed V and J ends, which lost 2 bases and 5 bases, there was a span of 16 bases. This CDR3 is built from 15 residues. The CDR3 DNA reads as TGCGCCAGCAGCTTCGATGGGGATGGTTGGGAGACCCAGTACTTC. Its protein product is CASSFDGDGWETQYF.

This clone was counted only a few times. CDR3 loop: CASSRDGYNQPQHF. In nucleotides, the CDR3 is TGTGCCAGCAGCAGGGACGGCTACAATCAGCCCCAGCATTTT. The V gene is TRBV7-9, the J gene TRBJ1-5; D is perhaps TRBD1 (5 bases). The CDR3 is 14 residues long. Per the germline V gene, CDR1 is SEHNR and CDR2 is FQNEAQ (reference sequence). Trimming left V 5 bases short and J 3 bases short, with 11 bases between.

V is TRBV7-2 and J is TRBJ1-4; D is undetermined. The length of the CDR3 is 14 residues. The germline V gene encodes CDR1 SGHTA and CDR2 FQGNSA. Trimming removed 2 bases from V and 2 bases from J, with 6 bases in between. CDR3 sequence reads: CASSLRRTNEKLFF. DNA for the CDR3: TGTGCCAGCAGCTTACGGAGGACTAATGAAAAACTGTTTTTT.

This clone was seen more than once but under ten times. DNA for the CDR3: TGTGCCACCAGAACGGGACAGGGAAATATTCGGGCCCAGTACTTC. This sequence encodes CATRTGQGNIRAQYF. The chain uses TRBV24-1 and TRBJ2-5, with TRBD1 matching over 9 bases. The CDR3 consists of 15 residues. V lost 7 bases and J lost 9; bases outside the gene matches: 14. CDR1 is KGHDR and CDR2 is SFDVKD in the germline V gene.

V gene TRBV5-4 combines with J gene TRBJ1-1, with D maybe TRBD1 (6 bases). Trimming removed 1 base at V and 6 bases at J, with 19 bases between. Germline values: CDR1 SGHNT, CDR2 YYREEE (reference sequence). The CDR3 length is 16 residues. The CDR3 sequence: CASSLSFAGAGAEAFF. In nucleotides, the CDR3 is TGTGCCAGCAGCTTGAGTTTTGCGGGGGCTGGGGCTGAAGCTTTCTTT.

The V call is TRBV5-6, the J call TRBJ1-3; TRBD1 agrees at 8 bases. V dropped 3 bases and J dropped 2; count of bases not matched to a gene: 4. The CDR3 spans 15 residues. Germline CDR1 SGHDT, CDR2 YYEEEE. The CDR3 bases are TGTGCCAGCAGCTCAGAGGGACAGGCTGGAAACACCATATATTTT. This gives the protein CASSSEGQAGNTIYF.

The chain employs TRBV5-1 and TRBJ2-2; 15 nucleotides agree with TRBD2. Trimming took 7 bases from V and 5 from J; bases not matched to a gene: 6. CDR3 size: 16 residues. CDR1 and CDR2 (germline): SGHRS, YFSETQ. The CDR3 DNA reads TGCGCCAGCCAGGGACTAGCGGGAGGTCGGACCGGGGAGCTGTTTTTT. This translates into CASQGLAGGRTGELFF.

The CDR3 bases are TGTGCCAGCAGTTACGGGGCTAATTCACCCCTCCACTTT. This gives the protein CASSYGANSPLHF. The V call is TRBV27, the J call TRBJ1-6, with a weak D call TRBD1 (5 bases). The V and J ends lost 4 bases and 6 bases respectively, with 7 bases between them. Germline V gene data show CDR1 as MNHEY and CDR2 as SMNVEV (reference sequence). CDR3 length: 13 amino acids.

V and J are TRBV5-8 and TRBJ2-7; TRBD1 aligns across 9 bases. This CDR3 has 13 residues. J lost 3 bases, V lost 4 bases, and 2 bases had no gene match. In germline, CDR1 is SGHTS, CDR2 YDEGEE. The CDR3 loop reads CASSRTGVYEQYF. The CDR3 region has the DNA TGTGCCAGCAGCCGGACAGGGGTCTACGAGCAGTACTTC.

This clone was counted between two and nine times. The chain carries TRBV3-1 (or the pseudogene TRBV3-2) and TRBJ2-1; 11 bases match TRBD1. This CDR3 contains 14 residues. Unmatched junction bases numbered 2, after V lost 4 bases and J lost 6 bases. Germline V lookup: CDR1 LGHDT, CDR2 YNNKEL (reference sequence). The CDR3 sequence: CASSPGTGGNEQFF. The CDR3 DNA reads TGTGCCAGCAGCCCCGGGACAGGGGGCAATGAGCAGTTCTTC.

This chain uses TRBV30 with TRBJ1-5, with TRBD1 as a possible D gene (6 bases). V dropped 0 bases and J dropped 5 bases, with 11 bases sitting between them. Per germline, CDR1 GTSNPN and CDR2 SVGIG (reference sequence). CDR3 size: 14 residues. Here the CDR3 DNA reads TGTGCCTGGAGTGTAGGGGGGGGCCATCAGCCCCAGCATTTT. It yields the protein CAWSVGGGHQPQHF.

The J gene is TRBJ1-6, the V gene TRBV4-1; no clear D gene. The germline V gene has CDR1 MGHRA and CDR2 YSYEKL. The V end lost 1 base, the J end lost 4 bases, and 5 bases lay between the germline ends. The CDR3 is 14 amino acids. This CDR3 is CASSQGVYNSPLHF. CDR3 nucleotide sequence: TGCGCCAGCAGCCAAGGGGTTTATAATTCACCCCTCCACTTT.

V usage is TRBV7-9 and J usage is TRBJ1-5; D is unresolved. V was cut by 5 bases and J by 1 base, with 9 bases left in between. There are 14 residues in the CDR3. CDR1 SEHNR and CDR2 FQNEAQ come from the germline V gene (reference sequence). Written as DNA, the CDR3 is TGTGCCAGCAGCGGCCCGGGGAGCAATCAGCCCCAGCATTTT. Translation gives CASSGPGSNQPQHF. The full variable domain, its missing parts supplied by reference TRBV7-9 and TRBJ1-5, is DTGVSQNPRHKITKRGQNVTFRCDPISEHNRLYWYRQTLGQGPEFLTYFQNEAQLEKSRLLSDRFSAERPKGSFSTLEIQRTEQGDSAMYLCASSGPGSNQPQHFGDGTRLSIL.

This chain links TRBV11-2 with TRBJ1-4, with 11 bases matching TRBD1. The CDR3 extends over 16 amino acids. The trim removed 7 bases at V and 6 bases at J, leaving 10 bases unmatched. In germline, CDR1 is SGHAT, CDR2 FQNNGV. The CDR3 is CASKKGTGGYDEKLFF. CDR3 nucleotide sequence: TGTGCCAGCAAAAAGGGGACAGGGGGTTACGATGAAAAACTGTTTTTT.

V gene TRBV7-2 combines with J gene TRBJ2-5, with TRBD1 matching 8 bases. The CDR3 sequence is 17 residues long. V trimming: 3 bases; J trimming: 2 bases; junction bases outside the gene matches: 11. CDR1 and CDR2 from the germline V gene are SGHTA and FQGNSA. The CDR3 reads CASSFLDWTGKQETQYF. In DNA form, the CDR3 reads TGTGCCAGCAGCTTTTTGGATTGGACAGGGAAACAAGAGACCCAGTACTTC.

The J gene is TRBJ1-5, the V gene TRBV3-1 (or the pseudogene TRBV3-2); 7 bases agree with TRBD1. Germline values: CDR1 LGHDT, CDR2 YNNKEL (reference sequence). CDR3 size: 17 residues. V lost 2 bases and J lost 0; bases outside the gene matches: 7. CDR3 coding DNA: TGTGCCAGCAGCCAATCCTCCGGGACAGCTAGCAATCAGCCCCAGCATTTT. This gives the protein CASSQSSGTASNQPQHF.

This chain uses TRBV5-8 with TRBJ2-7; D is undetermined. Between the trimmed V and J ends, which lost 0 bases and 0 bases, there was a span of 10 bases. Germline loops: CDR1 SGHTS, CDR2 YDEGEE. This CDR3 is 15 amino acids long. This CDR3 reads CASSLVGINSYEQYF. For the CDR3, the DNA is TGTGCCAGCAGCTTGGTGGGGATTAACTCCTACGAGCAGTACTTC.

CDR3 sequence: CASSFVGETQYF. The CDR3 DNA reads as TGTGCCAGCAGCTTCGTGGGGGAGACCCAGTACTTC. V usage is TRBV7-9 and J usage is TRBJ2-5; unclear D gene. Germline V gene lookup returns CDR1 SEHNR and CDR2 FQNEAQ (reference sequence). Trimming pared 3 bases from V and 5 bases from J, leaving 7 bases between. The CDR3 is 12 residues long.

The chain has TRBV4-3 and TRBJ1-6; D is undetermined. V shed 2 bases and J shed 7 bases, with 15 bases lying between them. The germline V gene encodes CDR1 LGHNA and CDR2 YSLEER. CDR3 length: 16 amino acids. As DNA, the CDR3 is TGCGCCAGCAGCCAATTACCCTCTTTCAAGAATTCACCCCTCCACTTT. This translates into CASSQLPSFKNSPLHF.

The rearrangement links TRBV19 to TRBJ1-2, with a tentative D call TRBD1 (6 bases). From germline, CDR1 is LNHDA and CDR2 SQIVND (reference sequence). The CDR3 is 16 residues long. Trimming removed 8 bases from V and 2 bases from J, with 21 bases in between. Written as DNA, the CDR3 is TGTGCCAGTTTCGGTCCGGCAGGGGACTCGAACTATGGCTACACCTTC. Translated: CASFGPAGDSNYGYTF. Full variable domain (outside the CDR3, taken from reference TRBV19 and TRBJ1-2): DGGITQSPKYLFRKEGQNVTLSCEQNLNHDAMYWYRQDPGQGLRLIYYSQIVNDFQKGDIAEGYSVSREKKESFPLTVTSAQKNPTAFYLCASFGPAGDSNYGYTFGSGTRLTVV.

The rearrangement links TRBV29-1 to TRBJ1-2; possibly TRBD1 for D (5 bases). This CDR3 spans 11 amino acids. Between the trimmed V and J ends, which lost 1 base and 6 bases, there was a span of 6 bases. CDR1 is SQVTM and CDR2 is ANQGSEA in the germline V gene. For the CDR3, the DNA is TGCAGCGTTGAAGGGGACGATGGCTACACCTTC. Residues: CSVEGDDGYTF.

V and J are TRBV19 and TRBJ2-1; the match to TRBD2 covers 7 bases. The CDR3 is 14 amino acids. With V trimmed by 7 bases and J by 3 bases, 6 bases remained unmatched. Germline lookup yields CDR1 LNHDA and CDR2 SQIVND (reference sequence). CDR3 nucleotide sequence: TGTGCCAGTAAAAGCGGGATTGGCTACAATGAGCAGTTCTTC. Protein: CASKSGIGYNEQFF. Full variable domain (remainder filled in from reference TRBV19 and TRBJ2-1): DGGITQSPKYLFRKEGQNVTLSCEQNLNHDAMYWYRQDPGQGLRLIYYSQIVNDFQKGDIAEGYSVSREKKESFPLTVTSAQKNPTAFYLCASKSGIGYNEQFFGPGTRLTVL.

V usage is TRBV7-9 and J usage is TRBJ2-3, with TRBD2 matching 9 bases. Trimming took 5 bases from V and 6 from J; bases not matched to a gene: 12. CDR1 SEHNR and CDR2 FQNEAQ come from the germline V gene (reference sequence). The CDR3 consists of 16 residues. This CDR3 is CASSRLLAGKTDTQYF. CDR3 DNA: TGTGCCAGCAGCCGATTACTAGCGGGCAAAACCGATACGCAGTATTTT.

The V and J genes are TRBV2 and TRBJ2-5; 7 positions match TRBD2. V trimming: 0 bases; J trimming: 5 bases; junction bases outside the gene matches: 6. CDR1 is SNHLY, CDR2 FYNNEI, per germline. The CDR3 is 15 residues long. This CDR3 is CASSEAGGPVETQYF. CDR3 DNA sequence: TGTGCCAGCAGTGAAGCGGGAGGGCCGGTCGAGACCCAGTACTTC.

V is TRBV3-1 (or the pseudogene TRBV3-2) and J is TRBJ2-1, with 8 bases identical to TRBD2. J gave up 4 bases and V 4 bases, and 12 bases lay outside the gene matches. Germline values: CDR1 LGHDT, CDR2 YNNKEL (reference sequence). This CDR3 has 17 amino acids. The DNA for the CDR3 is TGTGCCAGCAGCCTACCTGCTACTAGCGGAAATTACAATGAGCAGTTCTTC. Translation: CASSLPATSGNYNEQFF.

CDR3 bases: TGTGCCAGTAGTATGGGGCTTATCCGGGGCCACACTGAAGCTTTCTTT. It is translated as CASSMGLIRGHTEAFF. This rearrangement joins TRBV19 to TRBJ1-1; maybe TRBD1 (5 bases). Germline V CDR1 and CDR2: LNHDA, SQIVND (reference sequence). CDR3 length: 16 amino acids. Trimming pared 3 bases from V and 3 bases from J, leaving 17 bases between.

This chain links TRBV11-2 with TRBJ2-7; D call uncertain. Trimming took off 1 base at V and 2 bases at J, with 12 bases between the two ends. CDR1 SGHAT and CDR2 FQNNGV come from the germline V gene. The CDR3 runs 15 residues. DNA of the CDR3: TGTGCCAGCAGCTTAGCGGCGGCAGTCCCCTACGAGCAGTACTTC. As protein: CASSLAAAVPYEQYF.

DNA for the CDR3: TGTGCCAGCAGCGTATTATCTAGCGGAACCACCGGGGAGCTGTTTTTT. Translating it yields CASSVLSSGTTGELFF. This chain uses TRBV9 with TRBJ2-2; 7 positions agree with TRBD2. From germline, CDR1 is SGDLS and CDR2 YYNGEE. The trim removed 1 base at V and 4 bases at J, leaving 7 bases unmatched. This CDR3 is built from 16 residues.

The rearrangement joins TRBV7-9 to TRBJ1-1, with TRBD1 matching over 10 bases. V shed 6 bases, J shed 5 bases, and the junction held 15 bases outside the gene matches. CDR3 length: 17 residues. CDR1 SEHNR and CDR2 FQNEAQ come from the germline V gene (reference sequence). The CDR3 DNA is TGTGCCAGCAGTTTAACCTCGTTAGGGACAGGGGATACTGAAGCTTTCTTT. It specifies CASSLTSLGTGDTEAFF.

The CDR3: CASSSGPSVEGTQYF. The CDR3 nucleotides are TGTGCCAGCAGCTCAGGACCCTCCGTTGAGGGTACGCAGTATTTT. The chain links TRBV7-3 to TRBJ2-3, with D possibly being TRBD2 (5 bases). Germline V gene lookup returns CDR1 SGHTA and CDR2 FQGTGA. The CDR3 length is 15 residues. Trimming removed 4 bases at V and 8 bases at J, with 19 bases between.

The chain is built from TRBV5-4 and TRBJ2-5; 8 bases agree with TRBD2. The trim removed 1 base at V and 2 bases at J, leaving 7 bases unmatched. Germline-derived CDR1 and CDR2 are SGHNT and YYREEE (reference sequence). CDR3 size: 16 residues. CDR3 coding DNA: TGTGCCAGCAGCTTGCGTAGCGGGGCCGGACAAGAGACCCAGTACTTC. It specifies CASSLRSGAGQETQYF.